The 17 T cell receptor beta chains listed next were all sequenced from one sample in a study of blood T cell repertoires in COVID-19. Clones were sequenced by immunoSEQ multiplex PCR, and TCRdb holds only the in-frame ones, with some missing. The table lists 110,000 to 150,000 clones, roughly 80% of them singletons. Sequencing used peripheral blood. These receptors were taken from a human donor in a cohort sampled during active COVID-19.

This chain connects TRBV11-2 to TRBJ2-7; possible D gene TRBD1, 6 bases. This CDR3 region has 14 residues. Germline V CDR1 and CDR2: SGHAT, FQNNGV. With 5 bases removed from V and 6 bases from J, the gap between germline ends came to 17 bases. In DNA, the CDR3 is TGTGCCAGCAGCCCCAGGGGCAGGGCGGGCGAGCAGTACTTC. This codes for CASSPRGRAGEQYF.

The chain has TRBV7-8 and TRBJ2-4, with 8 bases identical to TRBD1. V shed 1 base, J shed 7 bases, and the junction held 9 bases outside the gene matches. This CDR3 has 16 amino acids. Germline V CDR1 and CDR2: SGHVS, FQNEAQ. CDR3 region: CASSLEGRGRGNIQYF. The CDR3 nucleotides are TGTGCCAGCAGCTTAGAGGGCAGGGGGCGCGGGAACATTCAGTACTTC. Full variable domain (missing parts from reference TRBV7-8 and TRBJ2-4): GAGVSQSPRYKVAKRGQDVALRCDPISGHVSLFWYQQALGQGPEFLTYFQNEAQLDKSGLPSDRFFAERPEGSVSTLKIQRTQQEDSAVYLCASSLEGRGRGNIQYFGAGTRLSVL.

This clone was detected only a few times. The V and J genes are TRBV15 and TRBJ2-2; 8 nucleotides match TRBD1. The CDR3 covers 16 residues. Losses at the gene ends were 4 bases for V and 4 bases for J; bases not matched to a gene: 8. Germline V gene sequence: CDR1 LNHNV, CDR2 YYDKDF (reference sequence). CDR3 coding DNA: TGTGCCACCAGCAAGCGCAGGGGGCAAGGCACCGGGGAGCTGTTTTTT. Translating it yields CATSKRRGQGTGELFF.

The chain employs TRBV2 and TRBJ1-2, with 7 nucleotides matching TRBD1. The CDR3 has 14 residues. Germline V gene data show CDR1 as SNHLY and CDR2 as FYNNEI. Trimming removed 7 bases from V and 3 bases from J; junction bases left unmatched: 8. The CDR3 bases are TGTGCCAGCAAGGAAGTTACAGGGGACTATGGCTACACCTTC. It is translated as CASKEVTGDYGYTF. The whole variable domain, remainder taken from reference TRBV2 and TRBJ1-2, is EPEVTQTPSHQVTQMGQEVILRCVPISNHLYFYWYRQILGQKVEFLVSFYNNEISEKSEIFDDQFSVERPDGSNFTLKIRSTKLEDSAMYFCASKEVTGDYGYTFGSGTRLTVV.

The V gene is TRBV6-6, the J gene TRBJ2-7, with D possibly being TRBD1 (6 bases). From germline, CDR1 is MNHNY and CDR2 SVGAGI (reference sequence). The CDR3 covers 15 residues. V dropped 8 bases and J dropped 0 bases, with 17 bases sitting between them. The DNA of the CDR3 is TGTGCCAGCGCCCGGGGAACAGGGACCTCCTACGAGCAGTACTTC. Its translation: CASARGTGTSYEQYF.

The rearrangement uses TRBV3-1 (or the pseudogene TRBV3-2) and TRBJ2-1; 10 bases are a match to TRBD2. Germline values: CDR1 LGHDT, CDR2 YNNKEL (reference sequence). V lost 0 bases, J lost 10 bases, and 9 bases stayed unmatched. The CDR3 is made up of 16 amino acids. The CDR3 is CASSQDRSGGAREQFF. The CDR3 DNA reads TGTGCCAGCAGCCAAGATCGAAGCGGGGGGGCCCGGGAGCAGTTCTTC.

This chain joins TRBV6-4 and TRBJ2-3, with D possibly matching TRBD1 (5 bases). The V end lost 3 bases, the J end lost 2 bases, and 9 bases lay between the germline ends. The length of the CDR3 is 14 residues. Germline CDR1 is MRHNA and CDR2 is SNTAGT. DNA of the CDR3: TGTGCCAGCAGTGAGACAGTGGACACAGATACGCAGTATTTT. It encodes CASSETVDTDTQYF.

The rearrangement joins TRBV5-6 to TRBJ1-1; TRBD1 aligns across 12 bases. CDR3 length equals 15 residues. Trimming removed 3 bases from V and 8 bases from J; junction bases left unmatched: 8. Looked up from germline, CDR1 is SGHDT and CDR2 is YYEEEE. CDR3 region: CASSYPGTGGREAFF. For the CDR3, the DNA is TGTGCCAGCAGCTACCCCGGGACAGGGGGCAGGGAAGCTTTCTTT.

V is TRBV5-4 and J is TRBJ2-5; 8 positions match TRBD1. Germline V CDR1 and CDR2: SGHNT, YYREEE (reference sequence). The CDR3 runs 13 residues. The V and J ends lost 4 bases and 5 bases, in that order; junction bases with no gene match: 4. CDR3: CASSRTGTETQYF. Written as DNA, the CDR3 is TGTGCCAGCAGCCGGACAGGGACGGAGACCCAGTACTTC.

The chain has TRBV6-5 and TRBJ2-5; 12 bases line up with TRBD2. The CDR3 runs to 15 residues. The germline gives CDR1 MNHEY, CDR2 SVGAGI. V shed 6 bases, J shed 5 bases, and the junction held 7 bases outside the gene matches. DNA of the CDR3: TGTGCCAGCAGCTTTACTAGCGGGGGGCGTGAGACCCAGTACTTC. This translates into CASSFTSGGRETQYF.

CDR3 region: CASSETSGGEQFF. CDR3 sequence (DNA): TGTGCCAGCAGTGAAACTAGCGGGGGGGAGCAGTTCTTC. V and J are TRBV2 and TRBJ2-1; 12 positions match TRBD2. V gave up 2 bases and J gave up 10 bases; unmatched junction bases: 0. Germline V gene lookup returns CDR1 SNHLY and CDR2 FYNNEI. The CDR3 covers 13 residues.

By sample share, this clone is medium-sized. The chain employs TRBV11-2 and TRBJ2-3; 10 bases align to TRBD2. From germline, CDR1 is SGHAT and CDR2 FQNNGV. The CDR3 extends over 19 amino acids. V was clipped by 2 bases and J by 2 bases; unmatched bases: 13. The CDR3 DNA reads as TGTGCCAGCAGCTTACTCCGTCGCGGGCTAGCGGGGGCCACAGATACGCAGTATTTT. Amino acid sequence: CASSLLRRGLAGATDTQYF.

The V gene is TRBV11-2, the J gene TRBJ2-3, with D perhaps TRBD2 (7 bases). Trimming shortened V by 3 bases and J by 1 base, and 14 bases separated the two germline ends. Germline V gene data show CDR1 as SGHAT and CDR2 as FQNNGV. This CDR3 region has 16 residues. The CDR3 nucleotides are TGTGCCAGCAGCTTGGGGGGGGGCCGACGCACAGATACGCAGTATTTT. It is translated as CASSLGGGRRTDTQYF. Full variable domain (remainder filled in from reference TRBV11-2 and TRBJ2-3): EAGVAQSPRYKIIEKRQSVAFWCNPISGHATLYWYQQILGQGPKLLIQFQNNGVVDDSQLPKDRFSAERLKGVDSTLKIQPAKLEDSAVYLCASSLGGGRRTDTQYFGPGTRLTVL.

The sample holds many counts of this clone. J is TRBJ2-7 and V is TRBV11-3, with D possibly matching TRBD1 (6 bases). Germline-derived CDR1 and CDR2 are SGHNT and YENEEA. The CDR3 runs 14 residues. V lost 3 bases to trimming and J lost 2 bases, with 11 bases between them. CDR3 DNA sequence: TGTGCCAGCAGCTTTGGGACAAATGCCTACGAGCAGTACTTC. The encoded protein is CASSFGTNAYEQYF.

V usage is TRBV4-3 and J usage is TRBJ2-1; 8 nucleotides line up with TRBD1. Germline V gene data show CDR1 as LGHNA and CDR2 as YSLEER. The junction had 15 bases not matched to a gene; V was cut back by 3 bases and J by 8 bases. The CDR3 has 17 amino acids. In DNA form, the CDR3 reads TGCGCCAGCAGCCATCGACAGGGGTACCCACAATATTATGAGCAGTTCTTC. Translated: CASSHRQGYPQYYEQFF.

J is TRBJ2-7 and V is TRBV19; TRBD1 aligns across 7 bases. The CDR3 consists of 16 residues. J gave up 3 bases and V 1 base, and 9 bases lay outside the gene matches. Germline loops: CDR1 LNHDA, CDR2 SQIVND (reference sequence). The CDR3 coding sequence is TGTGCCAGTAGTATAGGCCCTGGACAGGAGGTCTACGAGCAGTACTTC. It codes for CASSIGPGQEVYEQYF.

The chain carries TRBV7-3 and TRBJ2-1; tentatively, D is TRBD2 (6 bases). The CDR3 is made up of 13 amino acids. Germline V gene data show CDR1 as SGHTA and CDR2 as FQGTGA. The V end was cut by 0 bases, the J end by 7 bases, with 7 bases between. CDR3 region: CASSLTGRNEQFF. The CDR3, as DNA: TGTGCCAGCAGCTTAACAGGGAGGAATGAGCAGTTCTTC.